The 29 T cell receptor beta chains listed next were all sequenced from one sample in a study of blood T cell repertoires in COVID-19. Libraries were prepared by immunoSEQ multiplex PCR; TCRdb keeps only in-frame clonotypes and omits some of them. The sample includes about 260,000 clones, 65% to 90% of them seen just once. Sequencing input: peripheral blood. The source of these receptors is a human donor in a cohort sampled during active COVID-19.

In DNA form, the CDR3 reads TGTGCCAGCAGTCCGACTAGCGGGAGGGCCATCCGCACAGATACGCAGTATTTT. It codes for CASSPTSGRAIRTDTQYF. The chain employs TRBV27 and TRBJ2-3; 14 bases agree with TRBD2. Per germline, CDR1 MNHEY and CDR2 SMNVEV (reference sequence). CDR3 size: 18 residues. V dropped 5 bases and J dropped 1; count of bases not matched to a gene: 8.

The chain combines TRBV29-1 with TRBJ2-7; weak D call: TRBD2 (5 bases). This CDR3 spans 13 amino acids. V shed 4 bases and J shed 6 bases, with 16 bases lying between them. CDR1 is SQVTM, CDR2 ANQGSEA, per germline. The CDR3 bases are TGCAGCGTTGGGCGAGGGAAGGGTACCGAGCAGTACTTC. Its translation is CSVGRGKGTEQYF.

The rearrangement joins TRBV15 to TRBJ2-7; TRBD2 agrees at 8 bases. V shed 0 bases and J 3 bases; nucleotides not matched to a gene: 4. CDR1 LNHNV and CDR2 YYDKDF come from the germline V gene (reference sequence). The CDR3 spans 15 residues. The CDR3 is CATSRDYGGGYEQYF. The CDR3 DNA sequence: TGTGCCACCAGCAGAGATTACGGGGGGGGCTACGAGCAGTACTTC.

This clone was seen only once. V is TRBV19 and J is TRBJ1-5; 7 nucleotides agree with TRBD1. From germline, CDR1 is LNHDA and CDR2 SQIVND (reference sequence). CDR3 length: 14 residues. Trimming took 6 bases from V and 10 from J; bases not matched to a gene: 12. CDR3 sequence reads: CASSPLGTDNPQHF. CDR3 bases: TGTGCCAGTAGCCCCCTCGGGACAGACAACCCCCAGCATTTT.

The chain uses TRBV6-6 and TRBJ2-1; 9 positions agree with TRBD2. Unmatched junction bases numbered 10, after V lost 4 bases and J lost 9 bases. The CDR3 totals 15 residues. Germline CDR1 is MNHNY and CDR2 is SVGAGI (reference sequence). The CDR3 protein is CASSSGGRALSEQFF. The CDR3 DNA follows: TGTGCCAGCAGTTCCGGCGGGAGGGCCCTTAGTGAGCAGTTCTTC.

This clone was counted a few times. The rearrangement joins TRBV7-2 to TRBJ2-1; D perhaps matches TRBD2 (6 bases). The CDR3 is 12 residues long. Germline loops: CDR1 SGHTA, CDR2 FQGNSA. V shed 5 bases and J shed 14 bases, with 16 bases lying between them. DNA for the CDR3: TGTGCCAGCAGCCAACAACCGGGAGACAAGTTCTTC. Encoded protein: CASSQQPGDKFF.

The gene calls are TRBV5-1 and TRBJ1-2; D perhaps matches TRBD1 (6 bases). The V end lost 3 bases, the J end lost 7 bases, and 13 bases lay between the germline ends. The CDR3 is 13 amino acids. Germline lookup yields CDR1 SGHRS and CDR2 YFSETQ. The CDR3 loop is CASSSGQPSGYTF. As DNA, the CDR3 is TGCGCCAGCAGCTCCGGACAGCCTTCTGGCTACACCTTC. The whole variable domain, filled in from reference TRBV5-1 and TRBJ1-2, reads KAGVTQTPRYLIKTRGQQVTLSCSPISGHRSVSWYQQTPGQGLQFLFEYFSETQRNKGNFPGRFSGRQFSNSRSEMNVSTLELGDSALYLCASSSGQPSGYTFGSGTRLTVV.

The chain links TRBV2 to TRBJ1-5; D not certain. The length of the CDR3 is 14 residues. Trimming removed 0 bases at V and 4 bases at J, with 7 bases between. Germline V gene data show CDR1 as SNHLY and CDR2 as FYNNEI. CDR3 nucleotides: TGTGCCAGCAGTGAAGCGAGGCGAAATCAGCCCCAGCATTTT. Amino acid sequence: CASSEARRNQPQHF.

The genes are TRBV9 and TRBJ2-1, with D possibly TRBD2 on 5 matching bases. The germline V gene encodes CDR1 SGDLS and CDR2 YYNGEE. Trimming shortened V by 3 bases and J by 8 bases, and 15 bases separated the two germline ends. CDR3 length: 14 residues. This CDR3 is CASSGGLPADEQFF. CDR3 in DNA: TGTGCCAGCAGCGGAGGACTTCCAGCGGATGAGCAGTTCTTC.

The chain combines TRBV19 with TRBJ2-3, with 7 bases matching TRBD1. The V gene's germline CDR1 is LNHDA and CDR2 SQIVND (reference sequence). J lost 2 bases, V lost 5 bases, and 7 bases had no gene match. This CDR3 has 15 amino acids. CDR3 amino acids: CASSPTGTPTDTQYF. CDR3 DNA: TGTGCCAGTAGTCCGACAGGGACGCCCACAGATACGCAGTATTTT.

CDR3 nucleotides: TGTGCCAGCAGCTTAGATGGGACAGCCTATGAAAAACTGTTTTTT. Translating it yields CASSLDGTAYEKLFF. V and J are TRBV7-8 and TRBJ1-4; 7 bases line up with TRBD1. The CDR3 runs 15 residues. Germline V gives CDR1 SGHVS, CDR2 FQNEAQ. Trimming took 1 base from V and 6 from J; bases not matched to a gene: 5. Looking up the rest from reference TRBV7-8 and TRBJ1-4 gives the full variable domain: GAGVSQSPRYKVAKRGQDVALRCDPISGHVSLFWYQQALGQGPEFLTYFQNEAQLDKSGLPSDRFFAERPEGSVSTLKIQRTQQEDSAVYLCASSLDGTAYEKLFFGSGTQLSVL.

The V call is TRBV30, the J call TRBJ2-2; 7 bases align to TRBD1. The length of the CDR3 is 14 residues. In germline, CDR1 is GTSNPN, CDR2 SVGIG (reference sequence). Trimming at V came to 4 bases and at J to 7 bases, leaving 9 bases not matched to a gene. CDR3 protein: CAWNDRVGIGELFF. CDR3 coding DNA: TGTGCCTGGAACGACAGGGTAGGGATCGGGGAGCTGTTTTTT. Based on the CDR3 plus reference TRBV30 and TRBJ2-2, the full variable domain is SQTIHQWPATLVQPVGSPLSLECTVEGTSNPNLYWYRQAAGRGLQLLFYSVGIGQISSEVPQNLSASRPQDRQFILSSKKLLLSDSGFYLCAWNDRVGIGELFFGEGSRLTVL.

The chain recombines TRBV15 with TRBJ1-5; 9 nucleotides match TRBD1. Germline V gene lookup returns CDR1 LNHNV and CDR2 YYDKDF (reference sequence). This CDR3 comprises 16 residues. J was trimmed by 5 bases and V by 6 bases; bases with no gene match: 11. CDR3 protein: CATSRDRVSLYQPQHF. The CDR3 DNA reads TGTGCCACCAGTCGGGACAGGGTTTCTTTGTATCAGCCCCAGCATTTT.

This sequence joins TRBV10-3 and TRBJ2-7; 7 bases are shared with TRBD1. The germline V gene has CDR1 ENHRY and CDR2 SYGVKD. The CDR3 length is 13 residues. The J segment lost 2 bases and the V segment lost 10 bases, leaving 8 bases of the junction unmatched. Here the CDR3 DNA reads TGTGCCACCAACCGAGGACAGGCCTACGAGCAGTACTTC. This sequence encodes CATNRGQAYEQYF.

The rearrangement links TRBV19 to TRBJ2-2; 7 bases match TRBD1. CDR3 length: 17 residues. With V trimmed by 7 bases and J by 3 bases, 14 bases remained unmatched. Germline V gene sequence: CDR1 LNHDA, CDR2 SQIVND (reference sequence). CDR3: CASKRLRTGGDTGELFF. CDR3 nucleotide sequence: TGTGCCAGTAAGAGACTACGGACAGGTGGAGACACCGGGGAGCTGTTTTTT.

This clone was seen only once. J is TRBJ2-1 and V is TRBV2; TRBD2 agrees at 7 bases. Germline V gene sequence: CDR1 SNHLY, CDR2 FYNNEI. The CDR3 extends over 15 amino acids. J was trimmed by 7 bases and V by 3 bases; bases with no gene match: 9. The CDR3 DNA reads as TGTGCCAGCAGTGATTGGGCGGGAGAATGGAATGAGCAGTTCTTC. It codes for CASSDWAGEWNEQFF.

The V call is TRBV5-1, the J call TRBJ1-4; TRBD1 matches 7 bases. The germline gives CDR1 SGHRS, CDR2 YFSETQ. V trimming: 4 bases; J trimming: 3 bases; junction bases outside the gene matches: 3. The CDR3 spans 14 residues. The CDR3 DNA follows: TGCGCCAGCAGCCGGGACAGACCTAATGAAAAACTGTTTTTT. Translated: CASSRDRPNEKLFF. The full variable domain, with the rest looked up from reference TRBV5-1 and TRBJ1-4, is KAGVTQTPRYLIKTRGQQVTLSCSPISGHRSVSWYQQTPGQGLQFLFEYFSETQRNKGNFPGRFSGRQFSNSRSEMNVSTLELGDSALYLCASSRDRPNEKLFFGSGTQLSVL.

There are a few counts of this clone. The J gene is TRBJ1-3, the V gene TRBV11-3; D is unresolved. The V and J ends lost 0 bases and 0 bases respectively, with 18 bases between them. The CDR3 loop spans 19 amino acids. Germline V gene data show CDR1 as SGHNT and CDR2 as YENEEA. This CDR3 is CASSLDIPRTSSSGNTIYF. The CDR3 DNA is TGTGCCAGCAGCTTAGATATACCCCGGACTTCCAGCTCTGGAAACACCATATATTTT. Filled out from reference TRBV11-3 and TRBJ1-3, the complete variable domain reads EAGVVQSPRYKIIEKKQPVAFWCNPISGHNTLYWYLQNLGQGPELLIRYENEEAVDDSQLPKDRFSAERLKGVDSTLKIQPAELGDSAVYLCASSLDIPRTSSSGNTIYFGEGSWLTVV.

The rearrangement uses TRBV20-1 and TRBJ2-7, with 9 bases identical to TRBD1. Trimming removed 3 bases from V and 2 bases from J; junction bases left unmatched: 5. Germline V CDR1 and CDR2: DFQATT, SNEGSKA (reference sequence). The CDR3 consists of 14 residues. In DNA form, the CDR3 reads TGCAGTGCTAGTGGGACAGGGCGAGCCTACGAGCAGTACTTC. Amino acid sequence: CSASGTGRAYEQYF.

This rearrangement joins TRBV9 to TRBJ2-1; 7 positions match TRBD2. Germline V CDR1 and CDR2: SGDLS, YYNGEE. Germline trimming cut 2 bases from V and 6 bases from J; bases unmatched to any gene: 2. The CDR3 is made up of 13 amino acids. DNA for the CDR3: TGTGCCAGCAGCGTCGGGACTACCAATGAGCAGTTCTTC. Amino acids: CASSVGTTNEQFF.

This clone was observed a single time. The CDR3, as DNA: TGTGCCAGCAGCATTGGACACCAAGATACGCAGTATTTT. Its protein is CASSIGHQDTQYF. V is TRBV7-2 and J is TRBJ2-3; weak D call: TRBD1 (5 bases). Trimming left V 5 bases short and J 5 bases short, with 11 bases between. The germline gives CDR1 SGHTA, CDR2 FQGNSA. The length of the CDR3 is 13 residues.

V gene TRBV7-6 combines with J gene TRBJ2-1, with TRBD1 identical over 8 bases. Unmatched junction bases numbered 6, after V lost 5 bases and J lost 9 bases. Germline values: CDR1 SGHVS, CDR2 FNYEAQ. CDR3 length equals 13 residues. CDR3 residues: CASSVQGAGEQFF. The CDR3 DNA sequence: TGTGCCAGCAGCGTGCAGGGGGCCGGTGAGCAGTTCTTC.

The chain employs TRBV4-1 and TRBJ1-1; D perhaps matches TRBD1 (5 bases). Germline CDR1 reads MGHRA; CDR2 reads YSYEKL. The CDR3 has 14 residues. The V end lost 3 bases, the J end lost 10 bases, and 18 bases lay between the germline ends. The CDR3 here is CASSQGPGGTGAFF. In nucleotides, the CDR3 is TGCGCCAGCAGCCAGGGCCCTGGGGGGACCGGAGCTTTCTTT.

The chain is built from TRBV2 and TRBJ2-1; D is uncertain. The length of the CDR3 is 12 residues. Germline-derived CDR1 and CDR2 are SNHLY and FYNNEI. V was cut by 4 bases and J by 6 bases, with 7 bases left in between. The CDR3 DNA follows: TGTGCCAGCAGTGCGGTCCTCAATGAGCAGTTCTTC. Protein: CASSAVLNEQFF.

This rearrangement joins TRBV7-8 to TRBJ1-2; no reliable D call. This CDR3 contains 17 residues. V was pared by 1 base and J by 2 bases, with 17 bases between. Germline V gene sequence: CDR1 SGHVS, CDR2 FQNEAQ. CDR3 DNA sequence: TGTGCCAGCAGCTTAGGGAGGTTACCTCGCCGCAACTATGGCTACACCTTC. It is translated as CASSLGRLPRRNYGYTF.

The chain is built from TRBV15 and TRBJ2-5; the D is unclear. CDR1 and CDR2 from the germline V gene are LNHNV and YYDKDF (reference sequence). The CDR3 has 17 residues. The V and J ends lost 5 bases and 0 bases respectively, with 19 bases between them. The DNA for the CDR3 is TGTGCCACCAGCCGTGTAGGAACGGGTCAGTACCAAGAGACCCAGTACTTC. Residues: CATSRVGTGQYQETQYF. The whole variable domain, filled in from reference TRBV15 and TRBJ2-5, reads DAMVIQNPRYQVTQFGKPVTLSCSQTLNHNVMYWYQQKSSQAPKLLFHYYDKDFNNEADTPDNFQSRRPNTSFCFLDIRSPGLGDTAMYLCATSRVGTGQYQETQYFGPGTRLLVL.

This rearrangement joins TRBV2 to TRBJ2-7; 11 bases align to TRBD2. The CDR3 runs to 14 residues. CDR1 and CDR2 from the germline V gene are SNHLY and FYNNEI. V was clipped by 11 bases and J by 3 bases; unmatched bases: 9. The CDR3 sequence is CAGTSSGRHYEQYF. CDR3 nucleotide sequence: TGTGCCGGCACCTCTAGCGGGAGGCACTACGAGCAGTACTTC.

Only a few counts were recorded for this clone. The chain combines TRBV13 with TRBJ2-2, with TRBD1 matching over 7 bases. V trimming: 5 bases; J trimming: 2 bases; junction bases outside the gene matches: 5. This CDR3 has 15 residues. Germline-derived CDR1 and CDR2 are PRHDT and FYEKMQ (reference sequence). For the CDR3, the DNA is TGTGCCAGCAGCCTCAGAGGGGGCAACACCGGGGAGCTGTTTTTT. Translating it yields CASSLRGGNTGELFF.

This rearrangement joins TRBV5-1 to TRBJ1-5, with D uncertain. Trimming took 1 base from V and 3 from J, leaving 11 bases between them. Germline V lookup: CDR1 SGHRS, CDR2 YFSETQ. The CDR3 length is 15 residues. The DNA for the CDR3 is TGCGCCAGCAGCTTGAGTCCGTCAGTCAATCAGCCCCAGCATTTT. Amino acid sequence: CASSLSPSVNQPQHF.